This T cell receptor (beta chain) was observed in a study of blood T cell repertoires in COVID-19. The age range of participants was about 18 to 95 years, with residence in about 25 US areas. Some clones are missing from TCRdb's copy, which holds only in-frame ones; the method was immunoSEQ multiplex PCR. The repertoire holds some 340,000 clones, with about 90% as singletons. Germline V gives CDR1 LGHDT, CDR2 YNNKEL (reference sequence). This CDR3 comprises 20 residues. Trimming pared 0 bases from V and 1 base from J, leaving 23 bases between. The rearrangement links TRBV3-1 (or the pseudogene TRBV3-2) to TRBJ2-3; the D gene is possibly TRBD2 (7 bases). The receptor comes from a woman aged 25 to 39 who had recovered from COVID-19. Sequenced: PBMCs or T cells enriched from blood (not recorded which). CDR3 region: CASSQDMVGGLIYGTDTQYF. The CDR3, as DNA: TGTGCCAGCAGCCAAGATATGGTGGGGGGGCTGATTTACGGCACAGATACGCAGTATTTT.